This TCR beta chain comes out of a study of control samples from healthy donors and cancer patients (dated by TCRdb to about 2020). Library prep was done by the immunoSEQ multiplex PCR assay. TCRdb limited this immuneACCESS table to in-frame rearrangements with V and J called. A share of clones is missing; checked studies link under half to unresolved V genes, and the rest is unexplained. Present in this sample are under 20,000 clones, approximately 82% of which were seen just once. The top ten clonotypes cover about 28% of the sample. About this clone itself: No cognate antigen has been identified for it. No qualities accompany the bases; no much larger clone lies one base away.

Based on the germline V gene (reference sequence), the CDR1 and CDR2 sequences are SGHNT and YYREEE. V is shortened by 7 bases, J by 0 bases, and the region joining them spans 8 bases. From the cysteine up to the phenylalanine, the CDR3 has a length of 12 residues. The only DNA kept is the CDR3, 36 bases in frame from the first base. Here the chain combines TRBV5-4 and TRBJ2-7; there is no confident call for the D gene. The sequence was collected from a man older than 75 with head and neck cancer. The sequenced sample consisted of PBMCs. Read as DNA, the sequence is TGTGCCAGCGGTAGAGACTCCTACGAGCAGTACTTC. Its product reads: CASGRDSYEQYF.